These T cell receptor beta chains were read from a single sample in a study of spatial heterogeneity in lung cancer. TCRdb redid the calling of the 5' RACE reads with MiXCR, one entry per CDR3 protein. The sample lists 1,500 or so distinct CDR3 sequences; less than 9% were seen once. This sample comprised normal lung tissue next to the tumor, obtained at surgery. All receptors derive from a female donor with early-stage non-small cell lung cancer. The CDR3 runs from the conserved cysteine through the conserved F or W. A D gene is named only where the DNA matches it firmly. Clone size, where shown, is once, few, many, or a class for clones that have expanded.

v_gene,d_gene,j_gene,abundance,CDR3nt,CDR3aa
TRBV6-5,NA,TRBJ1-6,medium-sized,TGTGCCAGCAGTTACCCGCGGGGCGGGGAGAATTCACCCCTCCACTTT,CASSYPRGGENSPLHF
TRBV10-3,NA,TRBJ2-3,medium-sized,TGTGCCATCAGTGGAGACACAGATACGCAGTATTTT,CAISGDTDTQYF
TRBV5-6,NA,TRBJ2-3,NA,TGTGCCAGCAGCTTGTGGAACACTCGCACAGATACGCAGTATTTT,CASSLWNTRTDTQYF
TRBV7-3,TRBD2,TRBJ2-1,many,TGTGCCAGCAGCGCTACTAGCGGGGGGAATGAGCAGTTCTTC,CASSATSGGNEQFF
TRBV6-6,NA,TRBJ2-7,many,TGTGCCAGCATAAAAGACGGGGAGGCCTACGAGCAGTACTTC,CASIKDGEAYEQYF
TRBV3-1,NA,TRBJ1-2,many,TGTGCCAGCAGCCAACAGCAATATGGCTACACCTTC,CASSQQQYGYTF
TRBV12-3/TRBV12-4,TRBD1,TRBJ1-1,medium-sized,TGTGCCAGCAGTGCCTCCGGGACAGGGTGGTTGAACACTGAAGCTTTCTTT,CASSASGTGWLNTEAFF
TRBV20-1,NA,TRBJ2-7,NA,TGCAGTGCTAGAGATGGTGGGGGGCCGTCCTACGAGCAGTACTTC,CSARDGGGPSYEQYF
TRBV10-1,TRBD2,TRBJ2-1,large,TGCGCCAGCAGTGAGGCCCAGCGGGAGAGTCGGTACAATGAGCAGTTCTTC,CASSEAQRESRYNEQFF
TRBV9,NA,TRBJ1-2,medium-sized,TGTGCCAGCAGCGTAGCTACCGAGACCAACTATGGCTACACCTTC,CASSVATETNYGYTF
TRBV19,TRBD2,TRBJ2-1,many,TGTGCCAGTAGTGGGGGACTAGCATTTGGTGAGCAGTTCTTC,CASSGGLAFGEQFF
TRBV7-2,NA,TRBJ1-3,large,TGTGCCAGCAGTTATGGGGGGGTGGCCTACTCTGGAAACACCATATATTTT,CASSYGGVAYSGNTIYF
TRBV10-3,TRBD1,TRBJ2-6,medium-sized,TGTGCCATCAGTACGACAGGGCTTGGGGCCAACGTCCTGACTTTC,CAISTTGLGANVLTF
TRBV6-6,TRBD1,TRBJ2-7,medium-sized,TGTGCCAGCAGCCTAGACAGGGTACAAAACGAGCAGTACTTC,CASSLDRVQNEQYF
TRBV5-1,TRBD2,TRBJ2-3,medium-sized,TGCGCCAGCAGCTCCTCGACTAGCGGGAGCACAGATACGCAGTATTTT,CASSSSTSGSTDTQYF
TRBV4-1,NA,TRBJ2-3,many,TGCGCCAGCAGCCAAGGGGCGCTGAGGGGTCTTCCGGGAATCCCCACAGATACGCAGTATTTT,CASSQGALRGLPGIPTDTQYF
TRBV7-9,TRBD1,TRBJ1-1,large,TGTGCCAGCAGCCCGGGACAGGGATGGAACACTGAAGCTTTCTTT,CASSPGQGWNTEAFF
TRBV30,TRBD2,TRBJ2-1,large,TGTGCCTGGAGTGGGACTAGCGATGAGCAGTTCTTC,CAWSGTSDEQFF
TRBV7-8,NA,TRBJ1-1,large,TGTGCCAGCAGCTTAGTGGGCTATGGCACTGAAGCTTTCTTT,CASSLVGYGTEAFF
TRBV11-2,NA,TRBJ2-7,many,TGTGCCAGCAGTATCCGGGCCGATACTCGGGAGCAGTACTTC,CASSIRADTREQYF
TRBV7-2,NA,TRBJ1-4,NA,TGTGCCAGCAGCCCGGAGGGGGGTCGCGAAAAACTGTTTTTT,CASSPEGGREKLFF
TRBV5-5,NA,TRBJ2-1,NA,TGTGCCAGCAGCTCGGACAGCTACAATGAGCAGTTCTTC,CASSSDSYNEQFF
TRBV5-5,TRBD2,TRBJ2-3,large,TGTGCCAGCAGCCCCCAGCGGGAGGTGGCAGATACGCAGTATTTT,CASSPQREVADTQYF
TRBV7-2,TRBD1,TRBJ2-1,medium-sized,TGTGCCAGCAGCTTAATGACAGGGGGTTACAATGAGCAGTTCTTC,CASSLMTGGYNEQFF
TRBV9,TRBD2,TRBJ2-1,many,TGTGCCAGCAGCCCCGGGACTAGCTACAATGAGCAGTTCTTC,CASSPGTSYNEQFF
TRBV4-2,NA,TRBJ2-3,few,TGTGCCAGCAGCCAACTCAGGCCAACCCCCGATACGCAGTATTTT,CASSQLRPTPDTQYF
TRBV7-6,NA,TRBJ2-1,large,TGTGCCAGCAGCCTCCATGGTGCGGGGGCCAGCTCCTACAATGAGCAGTTCTTC,CASSLHGAGASSYNEQFF
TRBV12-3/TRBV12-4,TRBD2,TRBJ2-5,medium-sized,TGTGCCAGCAGTTCTAGCGGGGTTCAAGAGACCCAGTACTTC,CASSSSGVQETQYF
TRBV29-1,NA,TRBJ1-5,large,TGCAGCGTTGCGCGGTCGGAGGATCAGCCCCAGCATTTT,CSVARSEDQPQHF
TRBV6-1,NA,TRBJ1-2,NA,TGTGCCAGCAGCGAGGACGCGTCATATGGCTACACCTTC,CASSEDASYGYTF
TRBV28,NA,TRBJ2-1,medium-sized,TGTGCCAGCAGTTTGGCGGGTATAGCCTACAATGAGCAGTTCTTC,CASSLAGIAYNEQFF
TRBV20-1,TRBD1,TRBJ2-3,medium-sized,TGCAGTGCTAGCCAGGGGGTTCCAGATACGCAGTATTTT,CSASQGVPDTQYF
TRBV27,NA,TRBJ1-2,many,TGTGCCAGCAGTTTCAATCTGGGGGCTGGGGGCTACACCTTC,CASSFNLGAGGYTF
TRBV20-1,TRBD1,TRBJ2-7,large,TGCAGTGCGGAGGGACAGGGGACCTCCTACGAGCAGTACTTC,CSAEGQGTSYEQYF
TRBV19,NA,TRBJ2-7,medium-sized,TGTGCCAGTAGGCGGCGGTCCGAAGCGGCCTACGAGCAGTACTTC,CASRRRSEAAYEQYF
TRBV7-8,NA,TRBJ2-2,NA,TGTGCCAGCGCACACTTTACGAACACCGGGGAGCTGTTTTTT,CASAHFTNTGELFF
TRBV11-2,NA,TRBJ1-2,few,TGTGCCAGCAGCCCGGGACCGCAGAACTATGGCTACACCTTC,CASSPGPQNYGYTF
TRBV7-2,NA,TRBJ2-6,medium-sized,TGTGCCAGCAGCTCCCGTGGAACTGGGGCCAACGTCCTGACTTTC,CASSSRGTGANVLTF
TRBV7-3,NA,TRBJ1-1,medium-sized,TGTGCCAGCAGCAACGGGGGAGAAGCTTTCTTT,CASSNGGEAFF
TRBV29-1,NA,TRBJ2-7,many,TGCAGCGTCCGACAGTCTTACGAGCAGTACTTC,CSVRQSYEQYF
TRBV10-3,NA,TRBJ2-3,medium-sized,TGTGCCACCGCGGCCGGGATGGCAGATACGCAGTATTTT,CATAAGMADTQYF
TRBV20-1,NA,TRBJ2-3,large,TGCAGTGCTAGTCCCGCCGCCCTCGGGGATACGCAGTATTTT,CSASPAALGDTQYF
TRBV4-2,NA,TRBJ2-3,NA,TGTGCCAGCAGCCCTCCTCGGGCCGGGGGGCCCACGGGAACAGATACGCAGTATTTT,CASSPPRAGGPTGTDTQYF
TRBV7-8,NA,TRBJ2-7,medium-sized,TGTGCCAGCAGCGAGGACCCGGGACGGCTTTACGAGCAGTACTTC,CASSEDPGRLYEQYF
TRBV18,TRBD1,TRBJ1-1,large,TGTGCCAGCTCAACCGGGACAGTCTCTGAAGCTTTCTTT,CASSTGTVSEAFF